Listed below are T cell receptor beta chains from one sample, sequenced in a study of T cell responses to AZD1222 COVID-19 vaccine. Profiling relied on immunoSEQ multiplex PCR, and the TCRdb table lists in-frame clones only, not all of them. The table records approximately 80,000 clones, approximately 85% of them present only once. Sequencing used peripheral blood, obtained 28 days after the second AZD1222 dose. The receptor set was obtained from an adult who received the AZD1222 COVID-19 vaccine. Each CDR3 is given with its conserved first and last residue. A D gene is named only where the DNA matches it firmly. For some rows the clone size is stated as once, few or many, or as a class when expanded; others skip it.

v_gene	j_gene	d_gene	abundance	CDR3nt	CDR3aa
TRBV24-1	TRBJ1-5	-	-	TGTGCCACCAGTGATCGTGGGGGGGGCCGAGGACAGCCCCAGCATTTT	CATSDRGGGRGQPQHF
TRBV5-1	TRBJ2-5	-	-	TGCGCCAGCAGCGCTGGACAGCCCCAAGAGACCCAGTACTTC	CASSAGQPQETQYF
TRBV12-3/TRBV12-4	TRBJ1-1	-	-	TGTGCCAGCAGTTTAGATAGGTACACTGAAGCTTTCTTT	CASSLDRYTEAFF
TRBV18	TRBJ1-5	-	once	TGTGCCAGCTCACCGGATGCCGCCCCTCAGCCCCAGCATTTT	CASSPDAAPQPQHF
TRBV7-3	TRBJ2-5	-	-	TGTGCCAGCAGCTTAAACCGGTCACCAGGCGGTTATGAGACCCAGTACTTC	CASSLNRSPGGYETQYF
TRBV7-8	TRBJ2-3	-	-	TGTGCCAGCAGCTTATATGGCGGAAGCACAGATACGCAGTATTTT	CASSLYGGSTDTQYF
TRBV9	TRBJ2-1	TRBD2	-	TGTGCCAGCAGCGCGAAGGGACTAGCGGGCGACAATGAGCAGTTCTTC	CASSAKGLAGDNEQFF
TRBV7-2	TRBJ2-2	TRBD2	-	TGTGCCAGCAGCTTAGTCGCGGGCGGGGGCACCGGGGAGCTGTTTTTT	CASSLVAGGGTGELFF
TRBV5-1	TRBJ2-2	-	once	TGCGCCAGCAGCTTGTTTGTGGGAGGTGACACCGGGGAGCTGTTTTTT	CASSLFVGGDTGELFF
TRBV5-1	TRBJ2-5	TRBD2	few	TGCGCCAGCAGCCTCGGGGTAGCGGGCGGCGAGACCCAGTACTTC	CASSLGVAGGETQYF
TRBV7-9	TRBJ1-1	-	-	TGTGCCAGCAGCTTAGACCAGAACACTGAAGCTTTCTTT	CASSLDQNTEAFF
TRBV28	TRBJ2-3	-	-	TGTGCCATCCAGGCGGGCAGGGCTTACTCAGATACGCAGTATTTT	CAIQAGRAYSDTQYF
TRBV19	TRBJ2-3	-	-	TGTGCCAGTAGTATGCAGGGTAGTTTGTCAGATACGCAGTATTTT	CASSMQGSLSDTQYF
TRBV7-2	TRBJ1-4	-	-	TGTGCCAGCAGCAAAGAGCTTGGGGAGAGGGGGGAAAAACTGTTTTTT	CASSKELGERGEKLFF
TRBV12-2	TRBJ2-2	-	-	TGTGCAAGTCGCTTAGCGGAAAAAGGACAGCAGAACACCGGGGAGCTGTTTTTT	CASRLAEKGQQNTGELFF
TRBV15	TRBJ2-5	-	-	TGTGCCACCAGCAGAGGAAGCCCCCAAGAGACCCAGTACTTC	CATSRGSPQETQYF
TRBV28	TRBJ2-3	TRBD1	-	TGTGCCAGCAGTCTGTCCGGACAGGGGGCGACAGATACGCAGTATTTT	CASSLSGQGATDTQYF
TRBV6-2/TRBV6-3	TRBJ2-5	-	once	TGTGCCAGCAGTATGAGGGGGGGCGAGGAGACCCAGTACTTC	CASSMRGGEETQYF
TRBV5-1	TRBJ2-1	-	-	TGCGCCAGCAGCCCGGAGGGGGATCATGAGCAGTTCTTC	CASSPEGDHEQFF
TRBV7-3	TRBJ2-3	-	-	TGTGCCAGCAGCTCCTACCCCCGGGGGGCAGGCACAGATACGCAGTATTTT	CASSSYPRGAGTDTQYF
TRBV28	TRBJ2-1	TRBD2	-	TGTGCCAGCAGTTCTTACCGGGCCGGACTAGCCCACTACAATGAGCAGTTCTTC	CASSSYRAGLAHYNEQFF
TRBV7-2	TRBJ1-2	-	once	TGTGCCAGCAGCTTAGATCCTAACTCAGGATATGATGGCTACACCTTC	CASSLDPNSGYDGYTF
TRBV6-2/TRBV6-3	TRBJ2-7	-	-	TGTGCCAGCAGTTACTCGATGGCCACCTACGAGCAGTACTTC	CASSYSMATYEQYF
TRBV10-2	TRBJ1-1	-	-	TGCGCCAGCAGTGAGTTACTAGCAGGGAACACTGAAGCTTTCTTT	CASSELLAGNTEAFF
TRBV6-1	TRBJ2-7	TRBD2	-	TGTGCCAGCAGTGAAGGGACTAGCCTCTACGAGCAGTACTTC	CASSEGTSLYEQYF